These T cell receptor beta chains were read from a single sample in a study of CD8 T cells in ankylosing spondylitis. TCRdb recomputed calls from the 5' RACE reads with MiXCR, one row per CDR3 protein. The sample has 250,000 to 400,000 distinct CDR3 sequences, under 14% seen once. Material for sequencing was blood, either unsorted or a sorted T cell fraction (not recorded which). Every receptor here comes from a female donor with ankylosing spondylitis or in good health (not recorded which). CDR3s include the opening cysteine and the closing phenylalanine or tryptophan. The D gene is left open where the match is weak. The size of a clone is reported for some rows only, either as once, few or many, or as a class for expanded clones.

.,TRBJ2-7,TRBD2,TRBV12-3/TRBV12-4,CASSLGAGGPYEQYF,TGTGCCAGCAGTTTAGGGGCGGGAGGGCCTTACGAGCAGTACTTC
.,TRBJ1-1,TRBD1,TRBV4-3,CASGTAVNTEAFF,TGCGCCAGCGGGACAGCGGTGAACACTGAAGCTTTCTTT
.,TRBJ2-7,.,TRBV11-2,CASSFGAGDLLLPSEQYF,TGTGCCAGCAGCTTTGGGGCAGGGGACCTCCTACTTCCATCGGAGCAGTACTTC
many,TRBJ2-1,TRBD1,TRBV5-1,CASSGGTGGIHEQFF,TGCGCCAGCAGCGGCGGGACAGGGGGAATACATGAGCAGTTCTTC
.,TRBJ2-3,TRBD2,TRBV5-1,CASSLELVAGIADTQYF,TGCGCCAGCAGCTTGGAGTTGGTAGCGGGGATAGCAGATACGCAGTATTTT
.,TRBJ2-5,.,TRBV5-1,CASSDYLAGPGETQYF,TGCGCCAGCAGCGACTACCTGGCGGGGCCGGGGGAGACCCAGTACTTC
few,TRBJ1-3,.,TRBV20-1,CSARSDSSGNTIYF,TGCAGTGCTAGGTCTGACAGCTCTGGAAACACCATATATTTT
many,TRBJ2-3,TRBD2,TRBV20-1,CSATRTSGSTDTQYF,TGCAGTGCTACCCGGACTAGCGGGAGTACTGATACGCAGTATTTT
.,TRBJ2-5,.,TRBV6-2/TRBV6-3,CASSYGPAVETQYF,TGTGCCAGCAGTTACGGGCCCGCCGTGGAGACCCAGTACTTC
many,TRBJ2-2,.,TRBV5-1,CASSENTGELFF,TGCGCCAGCAGCGAGAACACCGGGGAGCTGTTTTTT
many,TRBJ1-5,.,TRBV20-1,CSVQRASIGGHQPQHF,TGCAGTGTCCAAAGGGCAAGTATCGGGGGCCATCAGCCCCAGCATTTT
many,TRBJ1-1,.,TRBV29-1,CSVQTGLNTEAFF,TGCAGCGTCCAGACAGGCCTCAACACTGAAGCTTTCTTT
many,TRBJ2-2,.,TRBV20-1,CSASPRDANTGELFF,TGCAGTGCTAGCCCCCGGGATGCGAACACCGGGGAGCTGTTTTTT
few,TRBJ1-5,TRBD1,TRBV27,CASSKKTGVAGNQPQHF,TGTGCCAGCAGTAAAAAGACAGGGGTGGCTGGCAATCAGCCCCAGCATTTT
many,TRBJ1-1,.,TRBV29-1,CSVSKGRMNTEAFF,TGCAGCGTTTCGAAGGGACGGATGAACACTGAAGCTTTCTTT
many,TRBJ1-6,TRBD1,TRBV12-3/TRBV12-4,CASSSTGGLSSPLHF,TGTGCCAGCAGTTCCACAGGGGGCTTGAGTTCACCCCTCCACTTT
few,TRBJ1-6,TRBD1,TRBV28,CASSALGQDANSPLHF,TGTGCCAGCAGTGCCCTCGGACAGGACGCAAATTCACCCCTCCACTTT
few,TRBJ1-6,TRBD1,TRBV5-6,CASSLGQGGNSPLHF,TGTGCCAGCAGCTTGGGGCAGGGGGGTAATTCACCCCTCCACTTT
few,TRBJ1-3,TRBD1,TRBV20-1,CSAAGQGSGNTIYF,TGCAGTGCGGCGGGACAGGGCTCTGGAAACACCATATATTTT
many,TRBJ2-7,.,TRBV20-1,CSASHEGPYEQYF,TGCAGTGCTAGTCACGAGGGGCCCTACGAGCAGTACTTC
many,TRBJ2-3,TRBD1,TRBV5-1,CASSRLTGQSTDTQYF,TGCGCCAGCAGCAGACTCACGGGACAGAGCACAGATACGCAGTATTTT
few,TRBJ1-2,.,TRBV20-1,CCAKTALNSLNYGYTF,TGCTGTGCCAAGACAGCTTTAAACTCCCTCAACTATGGCTACACCTTC
.,TRBJ2-7,.,TRBV28,CASSFVNYEQYF,TGTGCCAGCAGTTTTGTGAACTACGAGCAGTACTTC
many,TRBJ2-2,TRBD1,TRBV9,CASSVGTENTGELFF,TGTGCCAGCAGCGTCGGGACAGAGAACACCGGGGAGCTGTTTTTT
many,TRBJ1-5,.,TRBV30,CAWREQAGQPQHF,TGTGCCTGGAGGGAACAAGCGGGGCAGCCCCAGCATTTT
many,TRBJ2-3,.,TRBV29-1,CSVEWGGIGDTQYF,TGCAGCGTTGAATGGGGGGGCATAGGGGATACGCAGTATTTT
many,TRBJ2-2,.,TRBV5-1,CASSSRTVNTGELFF,TGCGCCAGCAGCTCGAGGACAGTGAACACCGGGGAGCTGTTTTTT
many,TRBJ1-2,.,TRBV5-1,CASSDRGDYGYTF,TGCGCCAGCAGCGACCGGGGTGACTATGGCTACACCTTC
.,TRBJ1-1,.,TRBV28,CASSLQDLAAFF,TGTGCCAGCAGTTTACAGGACCTGGCAGCTTTCTTT
many,TRBJ2-5,.,TRBV12-3/TRBV12-4,CASSLSGGTLQETQYF,TGTGCCAGCAGTTTAAGTGGGGGGACCCTCCAAGAGACCCAGTACTTC
many,TRBJ2-7,.,TRBV20-1,CSARVGQASYEQYF,TGCAGTGCTAGAGTTGGGCAGGCCTCCTACGAGCAGTACTTC
few,TRBJ2-2,TRBD2,TRBV3-1,CASSQFLAGLTGELFF,TGTGCCAGCAGCCAATTTCTAGCGGGTCTCACCGGGGAGCTGTTTTTT
.,TRBJ2-2,.,TRBV28,CASSSHRSANTGELFF,TGTGCCAGCAGTTCCCACAGGTCCGCGAACACCGGGGAGCTGTTTTTT
few,TRBJ1-4,.,TRBV20-1,CSATYRATGEKLFF,TGCAGTGCTACCTACAGGGCAACGGGTGAAAAACTGTTTTTT
.,TRBJ1-2,.,TRBV6-1,CASSEEGTSGNTF,TGTGCCAGCAGTGAAGAGGGGACTTCCGGGAACACCTTC
many,TRBJ2-5,.,TRBV28,CASSPLSTLQETQYF,TGTGCCAGCAGTCCCCTTAGTACCCTCCAAGAGACCCAGTACTTC
many,TRBJ2-1,.,TRBV5-1,CASSLDRPYNEQFF,TGCGCCAGCAGCTTGGACAGACCCTACAATGAGCAGTTCTTC
many,TRBJ1-4,TRBD1,TRBV24-1,CATSDTGTGKEKLFF,TGTGCCACCAGTGACACCGGGACAGGCAAAGAAAAACTGTTTTTT
many,TRBJ2-1,.,TRBV6-2/TRBV6-3,CASSARTGPTNEQFF,TGTGCCAGCAGTGCCCGGACGGGCCCCACCAATGAGCAGTTCTTC
.,TRBJ2-7,.,TRBV3-1,CASSQAGITSYEQYF,TGTGCCAGCAGCCAAGCAGGTATTACCTCCTACGAGCAGTACTTC
few,TRBJ2-5,.,TRBV7-6,CASSFSGFSQETQYF,TGTGCCAGCAGCTTTTCAGGGTTTAGCCAAGAGACCCAGTACTTC
many,TRBJ2-1,.,TRBV29-1,CSAPAGIRGDNEQFF,TGCAGCGCCCCGGCGGGGATTAGGGGAGACAATGAGCAGTTCTTC
many,TRBJ1-5,TRBD1,TRBV12-3/TRBV12-4,CASRGTGNQPQHF,TGTGCCAGCAGGGGGACAGGAAATCAGCCCCAGCATTTT
few,TRBJ1-6,TRBD1,TRBV18,CASSPPTGFYSSTPLHF,TGTGCCAGCTCACCGCCGACAGGGTTCTATTCGTCTACACCCCTCCACTTT
many,TRBJ2-5,.,TRBV7-2,CASSLLETQYF,TGTGCCAGCAGTCTTCTAGAGACCCAGTACTTC
.,TRBJ2-5,.,TRBV5-1,CASSPQGGKETQYF,TGCGCCAGCAGCCCCCAGGGGGGGAAAGAGACCCAGTACTTC
.,TRBJ1-4,TRBD1,TRBV25-1,CASRDPGGIEKLFF,TGTGCCAGCCGTGACCCAGGGGGAATCGAAAAACTGTTTTTT
many,TRBJ2-7,.,TRBV3-1,CASSQGRRSLAEQYF,TGTGCCAGCAGCCAAGGACGGCGTTCACTAGCCGAGCAGTACTTC
many,TRBJ1-1,.,TRBV20-1,CSARAAPVLEAFF,TGCAGTGCTAGAGCAGCACCGGTTCTTGAAGCTTTCTTT
many,TRBJ2-3,.,TRBV4-3,CASSPEGSDTQYF,TGCGCCAGCAGCCCTGAAGGTTCAGATACGCAGTATTTT
many,TRBJ2-7,TRBD1,TRBV5-1,CASSAGQGYYEQYF,TGCGCCAGCAGCGCCGGACAGGGTTATTACGAGCAGTACTTC
many,TRBJ2-7,TRBD2,TRBV20-1,CSASVGGGTQYEQYF,TGCAGTGCTAGTGTTGGCGGGGGGACTCAGTACGAGCAGTACTTC
many,TRBJ1-5,.,TRBV12-3/TRBV12-4,CASAVGRNQPQHF,TGTGCCAGTGCAGTAGGGCGCAATCAGCCCCAGCATTTT
many,TRBJ2-3,.,TRBV7-2,CASSPHLGGTQYF,TGTGCCAGCAGCCCACACCTAGGTGGTACGCAGTATTTT
many,TRBJ2-7,.,TRBV5-1,CASSRIGNEQYF,TGCGCCAGCAGTAGGATAGGTAACGAGCAGTACTTC
many,TRBJ2-5,.,TRBV3-1,CASSQGRSATFQETQYF,TGTGCCAGCAGCCAAGGGCGTAGCGCAACCTTCCAAGAGACCCAGTACTTC
few,TRBJ1-2,.,TRBV7-9,CASSLKEGPNYGYTF,TGTGCCAGCAGCTTAAAGGAGGGTCCTAACTATGGCTACACCTTC
.,TRBJ2-3,TRBD2,TRBV7-3,CASSLTPSPGGSRDTQYF,TGTGCCAGCAGCTTAACGCCCAGCCCCGGGGGGTCGCGGGATACGCAGTATTTT
many,TRBJ2-7,.,TRBV12-3/TRBV12-4,CASGQSYEQYF,TGTGCCAGCGGGCAGTCCTACGAGCAGTACTTC